This section outlines one T cell receptor beta chain sequence together with its context. Its cognate antigen is unknown. This sample was included in a study of cytomegalovirus exposure and HLA in healthy donors. The overall study: Clustering assigned around 77% of the roughly 430 genotyped donors to the Caucasian-associated ancestry cluster.

Study-wide results and caveats: Most subjects had HLA-A and HLA-B alleles reportedly predicted accurately by TCR beta sequences. Associated with cytomegalovirus, according to the listing, were 170 or so TCR beta chains.

Germline V gives CDR1 SGHRS, CDR2 YFSETQ. V was trimmed by 2 bases and J by 5 bases, leaving 14 bases between them. The CDR3 is 14 residues long. PCR used 60 Vbeta primers and 13 Jbeta primers. Profiling relied on immunoSEQ multiplex PCR, and the TCRdb table lists in-frame clones only, not all of them. Among approximately 140,000 clones listed, around 85% were seen once. The sample comprised PBMCs. The V gene is TRBV5-1, the J gene TRBJ2-7, with D possibly being TRBD1 (5 bases). This sequence originates from a boy aged 5-17 years in good health and CMV-seronegative. The CDR3 is CASSLGAPGDEQYF. DNA for the CDR3: TGCGCCAGCAGCTTAGGGGCGCCTGGGGACGAGCAGTACTTC.